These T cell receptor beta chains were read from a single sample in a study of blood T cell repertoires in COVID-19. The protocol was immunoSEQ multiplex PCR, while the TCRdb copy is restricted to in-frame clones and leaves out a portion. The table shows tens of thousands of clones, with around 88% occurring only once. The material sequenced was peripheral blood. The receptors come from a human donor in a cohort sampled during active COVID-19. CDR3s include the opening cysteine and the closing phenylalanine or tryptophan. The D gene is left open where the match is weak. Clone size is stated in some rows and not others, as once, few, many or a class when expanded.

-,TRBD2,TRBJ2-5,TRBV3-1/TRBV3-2,CASSQPGTSGRITQYF,TGTGCCAGCAGCCAACCTGGGACTAGCGGGAGGATTACCCAGTACTTC
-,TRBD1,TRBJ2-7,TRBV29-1,CSVAGDSIYEQYF,TGCAGCGTTGCCGGGGACAGCATCTACGAGCAGTACTTC
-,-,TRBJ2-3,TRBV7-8,CASSYGGDTSTDTQYF,TGTGCCAGCAGCTACGGCGGGGATACTAGCACAGATACGCAGTATTTT
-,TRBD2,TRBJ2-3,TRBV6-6,CASSNPQREVGDTQYF,TGTGCCAGCAGTAACCCCCAGCGGGAGGTAGGAGATACGCAGTATTTT
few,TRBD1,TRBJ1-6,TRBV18,CASSTDRDGSPLHF,TGTGCCAGCTCAACCGACAGGGATGGCTCACCCCTCCACTTT
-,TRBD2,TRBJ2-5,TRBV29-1,CSLGTSGSQETQYF,TGCAGCCTGGGGACTAGCGGGAGCCAAGAGACCCAGTACTTC
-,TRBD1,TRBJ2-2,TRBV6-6,CASRPTGGAGGELFF,TGTGCCAGCAGGCCGACAGGGGGGGCTGGCGGGGAGCTGTTTTTT
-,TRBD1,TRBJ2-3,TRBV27,CASSDIPGQGPDTQYF,TGTGCCAGCAGTGACATACCGGGACAGGGACCAGATACGCAGTATTTT
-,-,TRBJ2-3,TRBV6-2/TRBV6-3,CASSYSARTDTQYF,TGTGCCAGCAGTTACTCCGCTAGGACAGATACGCAGTATTTT
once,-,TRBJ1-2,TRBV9,CASSVFGGSSANYGYTF,TGTGCCAGCAGCGTTTTCGGAGGGAGTAGCGCGAACTATGGCTACACCTTC
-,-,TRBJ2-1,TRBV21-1,CASRRRGSSYNEQFF,TGTGCCAGCCGCCGCAGGGGGAGCTCCTACAATGAGCAGTTCTTC
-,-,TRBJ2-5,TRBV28,CAIQGGGQETQYF,TGTGCCATCCAGGGGGGAGGCCAAGAGACCCAGTACTTC
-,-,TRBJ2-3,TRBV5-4,CASSFSTDTQYF,TGTGCCAGCAGCTTTTCTACAGATACGCAGTATTTT
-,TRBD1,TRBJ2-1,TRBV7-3,CASSSTGGATNEQFF,TGTGCCAGCAGCTCCACAGGGGGCGCGACGAATGAGCAGTTCTTC
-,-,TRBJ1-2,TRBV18,CASSQDSNYGYTF,TGTGCCAGCTCACAGGACAGTAACTATGGCTACACCTTC
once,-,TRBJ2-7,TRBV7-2,CASSLVGGVGSYEQYF,TGTGCCAGCAGCTTAGTGGGCGGGGTGGGCTCCTACGAGCAGTACTTC
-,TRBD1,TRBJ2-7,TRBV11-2,CASSSLGQGDGHEQYF,TGTGCCAGCAGTTCCCTCGGACAGGGGGACGGCCACGAGCAGTACTTC
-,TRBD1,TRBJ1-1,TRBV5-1,CASRLDRVSLGTEAFF,TGCGCCAGCAGGCTGGACAGGGTCTCTCTGGGCACTGAAGCTTTCTTT
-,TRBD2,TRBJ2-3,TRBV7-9,CASSPLAGVLDTQYF,TGTGCCAGCAGCCCATTAGCGGGAGTGTTAGATACGCAGTATTTT
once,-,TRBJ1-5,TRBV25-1,CASSESSGDQPQHF,TGTGCCAGCAGTGAATCATCCGGGGATCAGCCCCAGCATTTT
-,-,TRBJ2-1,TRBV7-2,CASSEQNEQFF,TGTGCCAGCAGCGAACAAAATGAGCAGTTCTTC
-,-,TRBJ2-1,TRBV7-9,CASRGLGGEQFF,TGTGCCAGCCGGGGTTTAGGCGGTGAGCAGTTCTTC
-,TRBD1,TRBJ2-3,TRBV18,CASSALIMTGGRTDTQYF,TGTGCCAGCTCTGCCTTGATTATGACAGGGGGCAGGACAGATACGCAGTATTTT
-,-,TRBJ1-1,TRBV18,CASSLKGHFRKRAEAFF,TGTGCCAGCTCTCTCAAGGGCCACTTCAGGAAGAGGGCTGAAGCTTTCTTT
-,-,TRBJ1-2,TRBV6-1,CASSGRQETPLGYGYTF,TGTGCCAGCAGTGGCAGACAGGAGACCCCCCTCGGCTATGGCTACACCTTC
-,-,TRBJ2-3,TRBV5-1,CASSHQGTDTQYF,TGCGCCAGCAGCCATCAGGGCACAGATACGCAGTATTTT
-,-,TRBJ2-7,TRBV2,CASNRLSEQYF,TGTGCCAGCAACAGGCTTTCCGAGCAGTACTTC
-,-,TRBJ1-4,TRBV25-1,CASSERDWGNEKLFF,TGTGCCAGCAGTGAACGGGATTGGGGAAATGAAAAACTGTTTTTT
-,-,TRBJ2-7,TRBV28,CAIGPRGYEQYF,TGTGCCATAGGCCCCAGGGGCTACGAGCAGTACTTC
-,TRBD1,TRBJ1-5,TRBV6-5,CASSYDGQGNQPQHF,TGTGCCAGCAGTTACGATGGACAGGGGAATCAGCCCCAGCATTTT
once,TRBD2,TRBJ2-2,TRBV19,CASTLAGDNTGELFF,TGTGCCAGTACCTTAGCGGGGGACAACACCGGGGAGCTGTTTTTT
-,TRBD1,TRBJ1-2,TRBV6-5,CASRKTGGDYGYTF,TGTGCCAGCAGGAAGACAGGGGGCGACTATGGCTACACCTTC
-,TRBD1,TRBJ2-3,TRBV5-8,CASSWGTGGIDTQYF,TGTGCCAGCAGCTGGGGGACAGGGGGAATTGATACGCAGTATTTT
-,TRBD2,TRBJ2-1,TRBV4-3,CASSQDLTSVSYNEQFF,TGCGCCAGCAGCCAAGATCTCACTAGCGTATCCTACAATGAGCAGTTCTTC
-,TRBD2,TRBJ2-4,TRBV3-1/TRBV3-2,CASSPGLAGGPEAKNIQYF,TGTGCCAGCAGCCCGGGACTAGCGGGAGGGCCGGAGGCCAAAAACATTCAGTACTTC
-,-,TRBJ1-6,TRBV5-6,CASCAGGGRSPLHF,TGTGCCAGCTGCGCGGGGGGGGGCCGATCACCCCTCCACTTT
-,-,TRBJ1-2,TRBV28,CASSATANYGYTF,TGTGCCAGCAGCGCGACAGCCAACTATGGCTACACCTTC
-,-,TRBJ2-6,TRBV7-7,CATINDKSSGANVLTF,TGTGCCACCATAAACGACAAATCCTCTGGGGCCAACGTCCTGACTTTC
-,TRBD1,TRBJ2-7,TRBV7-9,CASSTTGTGVEQYF,TGTGCCAGCAGCACCACCGGGACAGGGGTAGAGCAGTACTTC
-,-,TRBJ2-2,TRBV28,CASESYTHRGAVF,TGTGCCAGCGAGAGCTACACACACCGGGGAGCTGTTTTT
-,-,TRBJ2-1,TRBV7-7,CASSLDTYNEQFF,TGTGCCAGCAGCTTAGACACCTACAATGAGCAGTTCTTC
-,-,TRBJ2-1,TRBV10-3,CAISEREYNEQFF,TGTGCCATCAGTGAAAGGGAGTACAATGAGCAGTTCTTC
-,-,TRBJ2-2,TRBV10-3,CAISGSSAGELFF,TGTGCCATCAGTGGGTCGTCCGCCGGGGAGCTGTTTTTT
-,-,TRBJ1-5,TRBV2,CASSVYGSNQPQHF,TGTGCCAGCAGTGTGTACGGGTCCAATCAGCCCCAGCATTTT
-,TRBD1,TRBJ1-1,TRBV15,CATSRDFTGAATEAFF,TGTGCCACCAGCAGAGATTTCACAGGGGCGGCCACTGAAGCTTTCTTT
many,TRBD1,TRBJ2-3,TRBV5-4,CASSLRQGYTDTQYF,TGTGCCAGCAGCTTGAGACAGGGATACACAGATACGCAGTATTTT
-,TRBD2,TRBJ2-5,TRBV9,CASSVGGGTKETQYF,TGTGCCAGCAGCGTTGGGGGAGGGACCAAAGAGACCCAGTACTTC
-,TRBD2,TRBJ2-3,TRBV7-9,CASIRGELTDTQYF,TGTGCCAGCATCCGGGGGGAACTCACAGATACGCAGTATTTT
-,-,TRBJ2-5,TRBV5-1,CASSLELETQYF,TGCGCCAGCAGCTTGGAGCTGGAGACCCAGTACTTC